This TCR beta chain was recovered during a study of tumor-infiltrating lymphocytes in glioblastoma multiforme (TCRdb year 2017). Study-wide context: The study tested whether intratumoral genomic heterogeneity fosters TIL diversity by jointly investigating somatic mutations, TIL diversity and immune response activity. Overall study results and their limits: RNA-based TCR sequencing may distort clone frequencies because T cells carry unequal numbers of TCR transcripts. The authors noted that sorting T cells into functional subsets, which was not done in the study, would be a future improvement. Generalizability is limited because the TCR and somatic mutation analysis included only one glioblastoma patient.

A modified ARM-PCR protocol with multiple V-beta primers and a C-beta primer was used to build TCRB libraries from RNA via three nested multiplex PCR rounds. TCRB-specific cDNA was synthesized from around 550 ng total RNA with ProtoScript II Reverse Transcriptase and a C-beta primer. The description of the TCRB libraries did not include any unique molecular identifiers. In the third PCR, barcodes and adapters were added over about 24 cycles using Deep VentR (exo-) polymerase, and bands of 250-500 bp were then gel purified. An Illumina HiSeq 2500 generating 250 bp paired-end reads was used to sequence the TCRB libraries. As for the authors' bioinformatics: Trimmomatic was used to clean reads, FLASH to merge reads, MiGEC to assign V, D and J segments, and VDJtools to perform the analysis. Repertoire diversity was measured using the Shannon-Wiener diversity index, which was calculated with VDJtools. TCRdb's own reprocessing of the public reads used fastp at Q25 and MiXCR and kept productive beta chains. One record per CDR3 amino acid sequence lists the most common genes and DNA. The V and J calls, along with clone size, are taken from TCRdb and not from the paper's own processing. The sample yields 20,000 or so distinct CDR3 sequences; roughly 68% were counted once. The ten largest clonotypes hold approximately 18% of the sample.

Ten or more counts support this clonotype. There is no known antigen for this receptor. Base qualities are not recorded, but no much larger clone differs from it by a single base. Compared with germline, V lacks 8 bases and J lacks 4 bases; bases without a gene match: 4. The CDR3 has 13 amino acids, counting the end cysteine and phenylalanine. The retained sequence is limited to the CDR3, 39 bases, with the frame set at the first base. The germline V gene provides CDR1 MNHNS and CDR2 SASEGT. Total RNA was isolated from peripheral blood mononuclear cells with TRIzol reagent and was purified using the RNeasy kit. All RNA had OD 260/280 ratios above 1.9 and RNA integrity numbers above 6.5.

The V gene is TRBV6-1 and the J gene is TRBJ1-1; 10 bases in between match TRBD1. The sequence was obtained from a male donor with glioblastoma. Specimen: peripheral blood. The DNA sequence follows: TGTGCCAGCGGACAGGGGGTAATCACTGAAGCTTTCTTT. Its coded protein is CASGQGVITEAFF.